The 17 T cell receptor beta chains given below trace back to one sample, sequenced in a study of regulatory T cells in long-lasting Graves disease. Arm-PCR of CDR3 regions and iRepertoire HTBI primers were the basis on which TCR beta libraries were built. One entry per CDR3 protein, called by TCRdb with MiXCR from the multiplex PCR reads. The sample has about 290,000 distinct CDR3 sequences, approximately 20% seen once. As for time point: persistent/refractory GD, antithyroid drugs over 5 years with positive TRAb. The TCR library was prepared using RNA isolated from PBMCs. Sequencing was performed on peripheral blood mononuclear cells (PBMCs), taken when the disease was refractory, from a patient treated with antithyroid drugs. The receptors were sampled from a female donor with Graves disease.

This clonotype was detected only a few times. The CDR3 nucleotides are TGTGCCAGTAGTATCTTTTTGACAGGGGTAGGTAATCAGCCCCAGCATTTT. It is translated as CASSIFLTGVGNQPQHF. The chain employs TRBV19 and TRBJ1-5; 8 positions match TRBD1. Per the germline V gene, CDR1 is LNHDA and CDR2 is SQIVND (reference sequence). V lost 3 bases to trimming and J lost 4 bases; unmatched junction nucleotides: 11. The CDR3 runs 17 residues.

Many counts were recorded for this clonotype. The CDR3 loop reads CASSQVGGFTEAFF. The DNA for the CDR3 is TGTGCCAGCAGCCAAGTGGGGGGCTTCACTGAAGCTTTCTTT. V usage is TRBV3-1 and J usage is TRBJ1-1, with D maybe TRBD1 (6 bases). Trimming removed 1 base from V and 4 bases from J, with 10 bases in between. This CDR3 contains 14 residues. Per germline, CDR1 LGHDT and CDR2 YNNKEL (reference sequence). Combining the CDR3 with reference TRBV3-1 and TRBJ1-1 gives the whole variable domain DTAVSQTPKYLVTQMGNDKSIKCEQNLGHDTMYWYKQDSKKFLKIMFSYNNKELIINETVPNRFSPKSPDKAHLNLHINSLELGDSAVYFCASSQVGGFTEAFFGQGTRLTVV.

This clonotype has more than one count but fewer than ten. This chain connects TRBV11-2 to TRBJ1-2; perhaps TRBD1 as D (5 bases). The CDR3 length is 13 residues. Germline V gives CDR1 SGHAT, CDR2 FQNNGV. Trimming left V 1 base short and J 5 bases short, with 8 bases between. CDR3 region: CASSLVGLYGYTF. CDR3 nucleotide sequence: TGTGCCAGCAGCTTAGTGGGACTTTATGGCTACACCTTC.

This clonotype appeared a few times. V gene TRBV7-2 combines with J gene TRBJ2-1, with D hard to call. There are 12 residues in the CDR3. Per the germline V gene, CDR1 is SGHTA and CDR2 is FQGNSA. V was clipped by 1 base and J by 6 bases, with 4 bases between them. The CDR3 region has the DNA TGTGCCAGCAGCTTAGTTCTCAATGAGCAGTTCTTC. This translates into CASSLVLNEQFF.

J is TRBJ2-2 and V is TRBV28; D uncertain. The CDR3 is 11 amino acids. V was pared by 5 bases and J by 9 bases, with 7 bases between. Germline CDR1 is MDHEN and CDR2 is SYDVKM. The chain's CDR3 is CASSPRRELFF. The CDR3 coding sequence is TGTGCCAGCAGTCCACGTAGGGAGCTGTTTTTT.

At least ten counts were recorded for this clonotype. The chain employs TRBV24-1 and TRBJ1-5; unclear D gene. V was shortened by 4 bases and J by 1 base, with 16 bases between the two germline ends. The CDR3 loop spans 17 amino acids. The V gene's germline CDR1 is KGHDR and CDR2 SFDVKD. CDR3 sequence reads: CATSDHGSSESNQPQHF. Here the CDR3 DNA reads TGTGCCACCAGTGACCACGGGAGCAGCGAGAGCAATCAGCCCCAGCATTTT.

This clonotype turned up a few times. The V gene is TRBV18, the J gene TRBJ2-5, with a weak D call TRBD1 (6 bases). This CDR3 is built from 14 residues. CDR1 KGHSH and CDR2 LQKENI come from the germline V gene. V was clipped by 2 bases and J by 5 bases, with 12 bases between them. The CDR3 sequence is CASSPVTGMETQYF. For the CDR3, the DNA is TGTGCCAGCTCACCAGTTACAGGGATGGAGACCCAGTACTTC.

This clonotype has ten or more counts. The chain has TRBV28 and TRBJ1-6, with 9 bases lining up with TRBD1. The V and J ends lost 6 bases and 8 bases, in that order; junction bases with no gene match: 8. The CDR3 has 15 amino acids. Germline V gives CDR1 MDHEN, CDR2 SYDVKM. This CDR3 reads CASRPDRGGDSPLHF. The CDR3 DNA is TGTGCCAGCAGACCCGACAGGGGGGGGGATTCACCCCTCCACTTT.

This clonotype came up a few times. The rearrangement uses TRBV18 and TRBJ1-2; TRBD1 matches 9 bases. There are 14 residues in the CDR3. Germline V gene sequence: CDR1 KGHSH, CDR2 LQKENI. J was trimmed by 7 bases and V by 2 bases; bases with no gene match: 5. The CDR3 protein is CASSPEGQGSGYTF. As DNA, the CDR3 is TGTGCCAGCTCACCAGAGGGACAGGGAAGTGGCTACACCTTC. Using reference TRBV18 and TRBJ1-2 for the parts outside the CDR3, the full variable domain is NAGVMQNPRHLVRRRGQEARLRCSPMKGHSHVYWYRQLPEEGLKFMVYLQKENIIDESGMPKERFSAEFPKEGPSILRIQQVVRGDSAAYFCASSPEGQGSGYTFGSGTRLTVV.

The rearrangement joins TRBV27 to TRBJ2-7; TRBD2 aligns across 15 bases. Germline V gene lookup returns CDR1 MNHEY and CDR2 SMNVEV (reference sequence). V dropped 0 bases and J dropped 5; count of bases not matched to a gene: 5. This CDR3 contains 17 residues. The CDR3 DNA is TGTGCCAGCAGTTTATCTGGACTAGCGGGAGGGCTAGACGAGCAGTACTTC. It specifies CASSLSGLAGGLDEQYF.

The CDR3 nucleotides are TGTGCCAGCAGTCAGAGCGGGAGCCCCTACGAGCAGTACTTC. This encodes CASSQSGSPYEQYF. This sequence joins TRBV6-1 and TRBJ2-7, with 8 bases that match TRBD2. This CDR3 contains 14 residues. Looked up from germline, CDR1 is MNHNS and CDR2 is SASEGT. The V and J ends lost 5 bases and 2 bases, in that order; junction bases with no gene match: 5.

This clonotype came up many times. The genes are TRBV6-1 and TRBJ2-7; the match to TRBD2 covers 8 bases. This CDR3 comprises 13 residues. Germline V CDR1 and CDR2: MNHNS, SASEGT. Losses at the gene ends were 5 bases for V and 3 bases for J; bases not matched to a gene: 3. This chain's CDR3 is CASSRRGGYEQYF. The CDR3 DNA sequence: TGTGCCAGCAGTCGCCGGGGGGGCTACGAGCAGTACTTC.

This clonotype was seen just once. This chain connects TRBV7-9 to TRBJ2-1, with 9 bases lining up with TRBD1. The J call may be faulty, since TRBJ2-5 better matches the DNA end. The CDR3 extends over 14 amino acids. Germline CDR1 SEHNR, CDR2 FQNEAQ (reference sequence). CDR3: CASSPGTGRETQYF. The DNA for the CDR3 is TGTGCCAGCAGCCCCGGGACAGGGAGAGAGACCCAGTACTTC.

This clonotype has just a few counts. The V call is TRBV30, the J call TRBJ1-2; a possible D gene is TRBD1 (5 bases). CDR1 is GTSNPN, CDR2 SVGIG, per germline (reference sequence). This CDR3 is built from 16 residues. The V gene lost 0 bases and the J gene lost 0 bases, with 14 bases spanning the gap. This CDR3 reads CAWSVAGLRANYGYTF. The CDR3 bases are TGTGCCTGGAGTGTCGCAGGGTTGAGGGCTAACTATGGCTACACCTTC.

This clonotype occurred a few times. The V call is TRBV7-2, the J call TRBJ2-7; TRBD2 matches at 8 bases. Losses at the gene ends were 2 bases for V and 2 bases for J; bases not matched to a gene: 5. CDR1 and CDR2 from the germline V gene are SGHTA and FQGNSA. The CDR3 is 15 residues long. The CDR3 bases are TGTGCCAGCAGCTTACGGACTAGCAGTGCCTACGAGCAGTACTTC. It encodes CASSLRTSSAYEQYF.

The rearrangement links TRBV20-1 to TRBJ2-7, with 13 bases identical to TRBD2. CDR3 length: 14 amino acids. Germline V gene sequence: CDR1 DFQATT, CDR2 SNEGSKA (reference sequence). V gave up 6 bases and J gave up 4 bases; unmatched junction bases: 6. The CDR3 sequence is CSAVLAGGRYEQYF. CDR3 bases: TGCAGTGCGGTACTAGCGGGAGGGAGGTACGAGCAGTACTTC.

The chain joins TRBV4-3 to TRBJ1-1, with 10 bases fitting TRBD1. The V gene end was trimmed by 0 bases and the J gene end by 11 bases; junction bases not matched to a gene: 12. CDR1 LGHNA and CDR2 YSLEER come from the germline V gene. This CDR3 is built from 16 residues. The CDR3 DNA reads TGCGCCAGCAGCCAAGATCCGATCCGACAGGGGGCTAAGGCTTTCTTT. Protein: CASSQDPIRQGAKAFF.